Here is one TCR beta chain with its context. This CDR3 comprises 16 residues. Trimming pared 3 bases from V and 2 bases from J, leaving 14 bases between. Germline CDR1 reads SGHTA; CDR2 reads FQGTGA. As originally analysed: Amplifying reference gene primers gave estimates of nucleated cell counts. Generated by immunoSEQ multiplex PCR, the TCRdb table keeps only in-frame clones and is missing some. The DNA was the basis for D and trimming; V, J and clone size are from that table. The table lists roughly 160,000 clones, just over 85% of them singletons. This sample was taken from a study of blood T cell repertoires in COVID-19. Turning to the study itself: Samples representing acute and convalescent COVID-19 were sourced from the United States, Italy and Spain. From T cells, B-cell-depleted T cells, or PBMCs came the material, which was cDNA or gDNA.

The specimen sequenced was peripheral blood. The rearrangement links TRBV7-3 to TRBJ2-1, with a weak D call TRBD2 (5 bases). This clonotype was sampled from a man aged 50 to 60 with active or convalescent COVID-19. CDR3 nucleotides: TGTGCCAGCAGCTTGGGGAGTTCTCCTACCTACAATGAGCAGTTCTTC. It codes for CASSLGSSPTYNEQFF.